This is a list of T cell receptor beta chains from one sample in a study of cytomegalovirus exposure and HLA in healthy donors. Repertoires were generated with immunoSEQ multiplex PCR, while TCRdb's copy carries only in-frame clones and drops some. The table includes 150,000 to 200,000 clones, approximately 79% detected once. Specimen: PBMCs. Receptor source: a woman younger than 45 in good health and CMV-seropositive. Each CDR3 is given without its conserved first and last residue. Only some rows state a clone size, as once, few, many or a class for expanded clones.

CDR3aa: ASSPQGVQPQH
abundance: -
v_gene: TRBV7-7

CDR3aa: ASSGWTGGPYGYT
abundance: -
v_gene: TRBV5-6

CDR3aa: ASSEGLTGQPQH
abundance: few
v_gene: TRBV6-1

CDR3aa: ASSDQVRVRGEQY
abundance: -
v_gene: TRBV6-6

CDR3aa: ASSQGDRGFGYT
abundance: once
v_gene: TRBV4-3

CDR3aa: ASSPGTSGPNTGELF
abundance: -
v_gene: TRBV18

CDR3aa: ASSLTPKNEQF
abundance: -
v_gene: TRBV6-6

CDR3aa: ASTPGLAADTQY
abundance: -
v_gene: TRBV7-9

CDR3aa: ASRSRLGYEQY
abundance: -
v_gene: TRBV27

CDR3aa: ASSLEGADTQY
abundance: -
v_gene: TRBV5-1

CDR3aa: ASSDVGETQY
abundance: few
v_gene: TRBV11-2

CDR3aa: ASSLAGTTPTDTQY
abundance: -
v_gene: TRBV7-9

CDR3aa: ASSPIGGGDTEAF
abundance: -
v_gene: TRBV18

CDR3aa: ASSPGGGTNTEAF
abundance: -
v_gene: TRBV7-9

CDR3aa: SVDLAGGGEQF
abundance: -
v_gene: TRBV29-1

CDR3aa: ASSEDRGFGANYGYT
abundance: -
v_gene: TRBV7-9

CDR3aa: ASSRLAGGPVDTQY
abundance: -
v_gene: TRBV4-3

CDR3aa: ASSLMGQGAYGYT
abundance: -
v_gene: TRBV28

CDR3aa: ASSWTSGGYEQY
abundance: -
v_gene: TRBV25-1

CDR3aa: ASSLGGLDEQY
abundance: once
v_gene: TRBV7-7

CDR3aa: ASRTGSDTGELF
abundance: -
v_gene: TRBV10-1

CDR3aa: ASRGAAGVYNEQF
abundance: -
v_gene: TRBV6-4

CDR3aa: ASSTRSRRDSYEQY
abundance: -
v_gene: TRBV7-2